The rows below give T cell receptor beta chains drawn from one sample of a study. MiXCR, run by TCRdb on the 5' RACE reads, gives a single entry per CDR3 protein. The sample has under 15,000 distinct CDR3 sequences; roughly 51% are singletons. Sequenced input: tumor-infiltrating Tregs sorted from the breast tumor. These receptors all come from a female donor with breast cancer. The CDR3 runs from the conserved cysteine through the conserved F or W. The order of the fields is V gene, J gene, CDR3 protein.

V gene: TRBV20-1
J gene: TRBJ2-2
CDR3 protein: CSAAQGAFSGELFF

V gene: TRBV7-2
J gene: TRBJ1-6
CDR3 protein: CASSLAPGRRAPLHF

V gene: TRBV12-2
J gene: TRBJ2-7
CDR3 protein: CASRKTSGSSYEQYF

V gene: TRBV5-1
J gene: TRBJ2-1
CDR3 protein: CASSFDQYNEQFF

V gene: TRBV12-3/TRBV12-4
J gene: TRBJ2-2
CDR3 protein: CASRSSVNRFTGELFF

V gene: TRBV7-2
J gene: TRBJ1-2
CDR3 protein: CASSLGRGSFYGYTF

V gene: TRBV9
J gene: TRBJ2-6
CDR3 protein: CASSVRPRQGISGANVLTF

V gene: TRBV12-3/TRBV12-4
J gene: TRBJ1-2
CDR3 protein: CASSRTVVADGYTF

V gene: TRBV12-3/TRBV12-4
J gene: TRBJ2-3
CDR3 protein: CASSLGAGRAGTDTQYF

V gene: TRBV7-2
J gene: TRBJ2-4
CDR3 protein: CASIPTSGSVIQYF

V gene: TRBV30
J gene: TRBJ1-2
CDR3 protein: CAWLNPGVGGYTF

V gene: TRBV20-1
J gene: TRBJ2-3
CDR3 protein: CSGEGRHTDTQYF

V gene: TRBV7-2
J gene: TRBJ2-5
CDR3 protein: CASSLWGGRQQETQYF

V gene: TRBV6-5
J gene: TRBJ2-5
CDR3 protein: CASSYSVAGWETQYF

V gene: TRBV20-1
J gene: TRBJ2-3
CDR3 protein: CSATKQSGGSDTQYF

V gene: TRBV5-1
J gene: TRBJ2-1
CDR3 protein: CASSLELALNNEQFF

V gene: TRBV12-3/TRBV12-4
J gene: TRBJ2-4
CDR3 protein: CASRRRGEAKNIQYF

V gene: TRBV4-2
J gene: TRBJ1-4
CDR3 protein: CASSSSGTGSEKLFF

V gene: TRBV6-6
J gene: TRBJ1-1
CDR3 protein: CASSYREGDSFF

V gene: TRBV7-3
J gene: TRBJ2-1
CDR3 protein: CASSLRGLPESSYNEQFF

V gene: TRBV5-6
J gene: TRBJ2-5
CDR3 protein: CASSLATGETQYF

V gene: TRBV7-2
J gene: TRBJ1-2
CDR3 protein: CASSATGIYGYTF

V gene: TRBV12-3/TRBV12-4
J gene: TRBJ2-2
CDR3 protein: CASSLLAGGELFF

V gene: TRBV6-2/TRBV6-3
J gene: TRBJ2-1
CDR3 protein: CASSMRSGVYNEQFF

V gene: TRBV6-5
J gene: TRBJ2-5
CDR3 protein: CASSPTLGRDETQYF

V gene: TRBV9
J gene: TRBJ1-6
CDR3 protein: CASSVAGSRSPLHF

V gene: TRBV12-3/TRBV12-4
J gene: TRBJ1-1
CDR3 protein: CATRSGSTKAFF

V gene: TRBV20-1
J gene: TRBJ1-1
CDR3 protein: CSARRGNMNTEAFF

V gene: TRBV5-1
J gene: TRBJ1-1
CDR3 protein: CASSLESRNTEAFF

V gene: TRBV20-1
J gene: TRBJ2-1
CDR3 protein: CSAPSNLAASSYNEQFF

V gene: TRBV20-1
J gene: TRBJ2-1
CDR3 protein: CSARYVGGNNEQLF

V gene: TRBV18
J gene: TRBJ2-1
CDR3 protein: CASSPVAGVGNEQFF

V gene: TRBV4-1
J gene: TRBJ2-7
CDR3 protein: CASSQWDRPGYEQYF

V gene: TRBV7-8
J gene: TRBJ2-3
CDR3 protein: CASSPLPAQGTDTQYF

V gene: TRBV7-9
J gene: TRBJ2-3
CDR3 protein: CASSLGVRTQYF

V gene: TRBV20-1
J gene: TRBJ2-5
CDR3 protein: CSAKISGTETQYF

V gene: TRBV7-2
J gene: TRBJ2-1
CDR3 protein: CASSLPGSYHEQFF

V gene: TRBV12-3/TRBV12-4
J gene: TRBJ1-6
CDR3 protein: CASRYSSYNSPLHF

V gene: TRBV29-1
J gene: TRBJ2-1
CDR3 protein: CSVYSGAVGEQFF

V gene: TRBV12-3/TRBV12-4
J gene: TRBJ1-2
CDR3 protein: CASSPRTGDGYTF

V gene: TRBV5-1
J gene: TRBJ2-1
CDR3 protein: CASSLQGLAYNEQFF

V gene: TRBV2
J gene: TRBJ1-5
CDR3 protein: CASSEGPSMANQPQHF

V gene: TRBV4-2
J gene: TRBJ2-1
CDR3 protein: CASSQGQGGINEQFF

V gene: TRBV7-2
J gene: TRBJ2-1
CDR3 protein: CASSLLASGRREQFF

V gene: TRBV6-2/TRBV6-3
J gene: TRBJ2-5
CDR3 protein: CASSYDRGGRETQYF

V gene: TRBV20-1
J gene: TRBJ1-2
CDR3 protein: CSARPGQGNYGYTF

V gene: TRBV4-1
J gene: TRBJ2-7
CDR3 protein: CASSPNPAVPYEQYF

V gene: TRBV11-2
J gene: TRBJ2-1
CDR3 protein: CASSLLTGPEQFF

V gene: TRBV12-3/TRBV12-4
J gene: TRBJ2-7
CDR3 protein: CASSLRGDEQYF

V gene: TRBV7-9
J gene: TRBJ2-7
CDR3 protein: CASSHSDLQQYF